This TCR beta chain was sequenced in a study of OX40 agonist ivuxolimab in advanced cancers. Study-wide background: From roughly 23 to 90 years was the age range, with a mean of around 56 years, and roughly 83% were male. Anti-PD-1, anti-PD-L1 or anti-CTLA-4 therapy given earlier was allowed, and roughly 38% had some. Study-wide points: Expanded clones were, on average, more numerous in CD8+ T cells than in CD4+. The antigen specificity of the peripheral T cells (those that were expanded) was not determined.

TCRdb keeps only in-frame clones here, not all; method: immunoSEQ multiplex PCR. The table lists roughly 67,000 clones, 70% to 90% of them singletons. Details on this clone: Its target is unknown.

The starting material was CD4+ or CD8+ T cells sorted from blood, obtained in a trial of the OX40 agonist ivuxolimab. The origin of this receptor is an adult with an advanced solid tumor such as melanoma, head and neck, liver or kidney cancer.

The CDR3 DNA reads as TGTGCCAGTAGTTTTAACGGCTACACTGAAGCTTTCTTT. It encodes CASSFNGYTEAFF. The gene calls are TRBV19 and TRBJ1-1; D is unresolved. Trimming cost V 5 bases and J 3 bases, with 10 bases left between them. The CDR3 covers 13 residues. Germline loops: CDR1 LNHDA, CDR2 SQIVND (reference sequence).